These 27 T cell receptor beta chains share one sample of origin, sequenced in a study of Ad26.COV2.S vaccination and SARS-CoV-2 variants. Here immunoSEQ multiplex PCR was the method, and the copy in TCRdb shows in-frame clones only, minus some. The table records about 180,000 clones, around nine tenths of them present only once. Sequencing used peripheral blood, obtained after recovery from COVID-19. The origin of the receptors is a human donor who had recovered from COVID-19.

The CDR3 coding sequence is TGTGCCATCAGTGGACAGGGGGCGACCGGGGAGCTGTTTTTT. This codes for CAISGQGATGELFF. The chain links TRBV10-3 to TRBJ2-2; 10 bases line up with TRBD1. The germline V gene encodes CDR1 ENHRY and CDR2 SYGVKD. V lost 4 bases to trimming and J lost 5 bases; unmatched junction nucleotides: 1. The CDR3 totals 14 residues.

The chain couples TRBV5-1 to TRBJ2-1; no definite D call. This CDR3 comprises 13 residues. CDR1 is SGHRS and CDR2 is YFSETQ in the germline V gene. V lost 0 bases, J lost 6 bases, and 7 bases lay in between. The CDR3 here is CASSLAEGNEQFF. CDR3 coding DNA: TGCGCCAGCAGCTTGGCCGAAGGCAATGAGCAGTTCTTC.

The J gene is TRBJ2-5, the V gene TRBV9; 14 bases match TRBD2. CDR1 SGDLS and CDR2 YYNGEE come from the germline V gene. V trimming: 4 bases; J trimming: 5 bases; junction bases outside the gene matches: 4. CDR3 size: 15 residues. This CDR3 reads CASSPGTSGGETQYF. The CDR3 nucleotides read TGTGCCAGCAGCCCGGGGACTAGCGGGGGTGAGACCCAGTACTTC.

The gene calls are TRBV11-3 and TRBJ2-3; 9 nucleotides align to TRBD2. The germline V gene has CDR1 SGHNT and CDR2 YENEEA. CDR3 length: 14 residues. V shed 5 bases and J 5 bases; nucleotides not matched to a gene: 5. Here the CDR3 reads CASSTGLAGDTQYF. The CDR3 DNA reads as TGTGCCAGCAGCACGGGACTAGCAGGAGATACGCAGTATTTT.

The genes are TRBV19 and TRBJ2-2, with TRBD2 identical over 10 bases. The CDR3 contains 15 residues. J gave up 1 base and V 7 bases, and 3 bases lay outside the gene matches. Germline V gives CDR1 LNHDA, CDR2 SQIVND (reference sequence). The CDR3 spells CASTRTSGNTGELFF. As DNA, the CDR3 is TGTGCCAGTACCCGGACTAGCGGGAACACCGGGGAGCTGTTTTTT.

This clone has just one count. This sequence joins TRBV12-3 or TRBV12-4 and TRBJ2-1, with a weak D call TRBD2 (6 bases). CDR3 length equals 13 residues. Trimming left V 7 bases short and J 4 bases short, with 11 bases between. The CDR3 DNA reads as TGTGCCAGCACCGGGAGAAGGTACAATGAGCAGTTCTTC. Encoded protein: CASTGRRYNEQFF.

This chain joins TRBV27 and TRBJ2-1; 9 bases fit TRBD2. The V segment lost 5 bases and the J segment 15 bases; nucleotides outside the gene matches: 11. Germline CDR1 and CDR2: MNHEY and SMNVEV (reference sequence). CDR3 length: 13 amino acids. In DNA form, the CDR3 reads TGTGCCAGCAGTATAAGCGGGGGGCCCCTCGGGTTCTTC. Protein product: CASSISGGPLGFF.

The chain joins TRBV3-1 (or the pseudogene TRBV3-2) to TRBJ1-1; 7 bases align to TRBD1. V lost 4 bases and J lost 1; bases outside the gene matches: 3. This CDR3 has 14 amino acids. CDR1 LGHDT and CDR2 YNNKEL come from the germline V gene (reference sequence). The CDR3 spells CASSLGQRNTEAFF. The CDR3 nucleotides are TGTGCCAGCAGCCTGGGACAGCGGAACACTGAAGCTTTCTTT.

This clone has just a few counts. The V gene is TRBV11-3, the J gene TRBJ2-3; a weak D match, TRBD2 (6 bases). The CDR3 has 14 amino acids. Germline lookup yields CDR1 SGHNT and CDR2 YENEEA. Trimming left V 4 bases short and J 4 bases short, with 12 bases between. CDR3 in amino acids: CASSSHSGADTQYF. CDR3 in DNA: TGTGCCAGCAGCTCCCATAGCGGAGCAGATACGCAGTATTTT.

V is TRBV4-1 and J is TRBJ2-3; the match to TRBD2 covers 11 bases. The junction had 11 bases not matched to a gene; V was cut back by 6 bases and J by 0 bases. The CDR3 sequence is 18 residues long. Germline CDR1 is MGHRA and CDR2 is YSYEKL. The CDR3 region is CASRPASGGTPSTDTQYF. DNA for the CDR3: TGCGCCAGCAGGCCAGCTAGCGGGGGGACCCCAAGCACAGATACGCAGTATTTT.

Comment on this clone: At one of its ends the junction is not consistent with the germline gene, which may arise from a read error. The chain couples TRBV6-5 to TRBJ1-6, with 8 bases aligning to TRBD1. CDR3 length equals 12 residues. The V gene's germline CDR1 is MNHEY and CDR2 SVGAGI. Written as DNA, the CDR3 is TGTGCCAGCAGGGGAACAGGGGGAGGAACCCTCTTT. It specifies CASRGTGGGTLF.

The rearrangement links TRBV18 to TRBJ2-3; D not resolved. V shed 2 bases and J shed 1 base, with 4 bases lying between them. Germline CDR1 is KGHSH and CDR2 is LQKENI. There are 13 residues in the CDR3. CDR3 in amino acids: CASSPTGTDTQYF. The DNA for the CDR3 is TGTGCCAGCTCACCAACCGGCACAGATACGCAGTATTTT. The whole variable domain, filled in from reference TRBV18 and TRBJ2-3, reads NAGVMQNPRHLVRRRGQEARLRCSPMKGHSHVYWYRQLPEEGLKFMVYLQKENIIDESGMPKERFSAEFPKEGPSILRIQQVVRGDSAAYFCASSPTGTDTQYFGPGTRLTVL.

The CDR3 reads CASSQGLARHYEQYF. For the CDR3, the DNA is TGTGCCAGCAGCCAAGGACTAGCGAGACACTACGAGCAGTACTTC. The V call is TRBV3-1 (or the pseudogene TRBV3-2), the J call TRBJ2-7; 8 nucleotides match TRBD2. From germline, CDR1 is LGHDT and CDR2 YNNKEL (reference sequence). The length of the CDR3 is 15 residues. V gave up 1 base and J gave up 3 bases; unmatched junction bases: 5.

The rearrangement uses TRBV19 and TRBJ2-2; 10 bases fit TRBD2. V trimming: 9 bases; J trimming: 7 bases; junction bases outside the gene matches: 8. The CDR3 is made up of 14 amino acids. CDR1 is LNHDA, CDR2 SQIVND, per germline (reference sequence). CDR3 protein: CASRETSGNGELFF. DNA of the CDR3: TGTGCCAGCAGAGAAACTAGCGGGAACGGGGAGCTGTTTTTT.

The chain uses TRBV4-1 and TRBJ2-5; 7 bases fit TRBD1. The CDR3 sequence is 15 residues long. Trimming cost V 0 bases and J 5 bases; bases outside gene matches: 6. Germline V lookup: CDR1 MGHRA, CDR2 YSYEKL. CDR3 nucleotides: TGCGCCAGCAGCCAAGAGGGCAGGGGGACGGAGACCCAGTACTTC. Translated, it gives CASSQEGRGTETQYF.

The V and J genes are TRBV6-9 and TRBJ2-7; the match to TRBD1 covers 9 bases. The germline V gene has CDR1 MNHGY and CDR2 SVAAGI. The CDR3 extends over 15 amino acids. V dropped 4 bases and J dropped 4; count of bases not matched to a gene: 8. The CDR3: CASSSTGTGSYEQYF. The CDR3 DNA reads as TGTGCCAGCAGTTCCACCGGGACAGGGAGTTACGAGCAGTACTTC.

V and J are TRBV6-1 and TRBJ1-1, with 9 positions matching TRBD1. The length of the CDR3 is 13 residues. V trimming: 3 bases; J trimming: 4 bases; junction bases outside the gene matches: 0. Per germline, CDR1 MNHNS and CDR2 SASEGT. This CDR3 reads CASSEDRGTEAFF. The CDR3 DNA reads TGTGCCAGCAGTGAGGACAGGGGCACTGAAGCTTTCTTT.

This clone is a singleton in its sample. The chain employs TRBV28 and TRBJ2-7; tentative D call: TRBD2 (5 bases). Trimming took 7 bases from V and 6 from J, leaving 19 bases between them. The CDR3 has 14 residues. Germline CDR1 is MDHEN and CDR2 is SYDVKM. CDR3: CASTRPPPAGEQYF. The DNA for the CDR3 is TGTGCCAGCACCCGACCACCTCCGGCGGGCGAGCAGTACTTC.

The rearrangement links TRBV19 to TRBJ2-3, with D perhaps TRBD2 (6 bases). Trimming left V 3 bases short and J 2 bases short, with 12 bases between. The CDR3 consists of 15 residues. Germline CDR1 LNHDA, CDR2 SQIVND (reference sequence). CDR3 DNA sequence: TGTGCCAGTAGTATTCGGCGGGGTCCCACAGATACGCAGTATTTT. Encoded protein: CASSIRRGPTDTQYF.

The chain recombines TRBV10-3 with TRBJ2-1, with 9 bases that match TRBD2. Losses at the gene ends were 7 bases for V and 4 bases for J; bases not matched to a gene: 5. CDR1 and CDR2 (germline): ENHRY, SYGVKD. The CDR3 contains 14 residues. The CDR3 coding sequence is TGTGCCATCAAAAGGCTAGCGGGATACAATGAGCAGTTCTTC. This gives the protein CAIKRLAGYNEQFF.

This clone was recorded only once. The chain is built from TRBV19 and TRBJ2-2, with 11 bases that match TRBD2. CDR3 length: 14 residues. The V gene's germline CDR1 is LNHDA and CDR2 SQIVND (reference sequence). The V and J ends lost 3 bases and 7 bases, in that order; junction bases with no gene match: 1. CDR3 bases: TGTGCCAGTAGTATGGGACTAGCGGTCGGGGAGCTGTTTTTT. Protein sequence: CASSMGLAVGELFF.

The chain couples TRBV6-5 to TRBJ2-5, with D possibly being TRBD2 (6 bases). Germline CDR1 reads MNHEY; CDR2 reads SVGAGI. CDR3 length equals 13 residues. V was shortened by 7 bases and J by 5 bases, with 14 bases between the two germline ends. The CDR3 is CASKSSGGETQYF. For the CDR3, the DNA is TGTGCCAGCAAGAGCTCCGGAGGGGAGACCCAGTACTTC.

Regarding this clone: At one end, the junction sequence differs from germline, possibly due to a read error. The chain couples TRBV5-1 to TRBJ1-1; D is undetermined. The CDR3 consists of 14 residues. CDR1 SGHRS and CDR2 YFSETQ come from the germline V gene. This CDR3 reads CASRLAAPRSEAFF. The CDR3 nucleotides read TGCGCCAGCAGGTTGGCAGCACCTCGGTCTGAAGCTTTCTTT.

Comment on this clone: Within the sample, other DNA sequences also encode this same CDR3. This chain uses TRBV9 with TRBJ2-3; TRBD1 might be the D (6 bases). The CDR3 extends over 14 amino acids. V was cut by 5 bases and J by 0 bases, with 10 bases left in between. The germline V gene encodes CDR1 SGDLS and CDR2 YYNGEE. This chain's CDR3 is CASSRTGSTDTQYF. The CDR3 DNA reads TGTGCCAGCAGTCGAACAGGGAGCACAGATACGCAGTATTTT.

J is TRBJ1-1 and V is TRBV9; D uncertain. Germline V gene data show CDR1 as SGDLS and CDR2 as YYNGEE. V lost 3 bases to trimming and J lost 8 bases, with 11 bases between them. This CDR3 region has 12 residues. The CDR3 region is CASSAGNREAFF. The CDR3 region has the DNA TGTGCCAGCAGCGCGGGGAACCGAGAAGCTTTCTTT.

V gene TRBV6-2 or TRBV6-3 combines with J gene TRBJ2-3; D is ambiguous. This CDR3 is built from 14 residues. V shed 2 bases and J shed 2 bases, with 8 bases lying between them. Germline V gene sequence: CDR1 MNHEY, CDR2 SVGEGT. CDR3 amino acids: CASSYGSATDTQYF. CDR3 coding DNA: TGTGCCAGCAGTTACGGGTCGGCCACAGATACGCAGTATTTT.

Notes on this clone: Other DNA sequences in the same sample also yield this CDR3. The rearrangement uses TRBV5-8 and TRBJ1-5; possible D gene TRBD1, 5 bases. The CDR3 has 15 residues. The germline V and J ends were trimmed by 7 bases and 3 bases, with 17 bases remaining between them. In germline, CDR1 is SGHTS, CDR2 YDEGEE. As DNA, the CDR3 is TGTGCCAGCGGTCAGGGCCAGGGTACCAATCAGCCCCAGCATTTT. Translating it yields CASGQGQGTNQPQHF.